Each of the 26 T cell receptor beta chains below was sequenced from the same sample in a study of response to subunit inactivated influenza vaccine. TCRdb processed the RT-PCR reads anew with MiXCR; each CDR3 protein has one entry. This sample has hundreds of thousands of distinct CDR3 sequences, with 10% to 15% found just once. Sequencing used PBMCs from blood, obtained on the day of vaccination. The origin of the receptors is a man aged 45 to 65 who received an inactivated influenza vaccine.

This clonotype was counted a few times. Here the CDR3 reads CASSLFGLGESDTQYF. As DNA, the CDR3 is TGTGCCAGCAGTTTATTTGGACTAGGAGAGAGTGATACGCAGTATTTT. V and J are TRBV28 and TRBJ2-3; 7 positions agree with TRBD2. CDR1 is MDHEN, CDR2 SYDVKM, per germline. V lost 1 base, J lost 6 bases, and 10 bases stayed unmatched. The CDR3 extends over 16 amino acids. The full variable domain, its missing parts supplied by reference TRBV28 and TRBJ2-3, is DVKVTQSSRYLVKRTGEKVFLECVQDMDHENMFWYRQDPGLGLRLIYFSYDVKMKEKGDIPEGYSVSREKKERFSLILESASTNQTSMYLCASSLFGLGESDTQYFGPGTRLTVL.

This clonotype has only a few counts. The chain couples TRBV11-2 to TRBJ2-7; D might be TRBD2 (6 bases). The germline gives CDR1 SGHAT, CDR2 FQNNGV. The V end was cut by 1 base, the J end by 6 bases, with 13 bases between. This CDR3 comprises 14 residues. The CDR3 is CASSLVVGGIEQYF. As DNA, the CDR3 is TGTGCCAGCAGCTTAGTAGTGGGGGGAATCGAGCAGTACTTC.

This clonotype was seen a few times. The chain joins TRBV3-1 to TRBJ1-2; 7 bases are a match to TRBD1. CDR3 size: 14 residues. Germline CDR1 is LGHDT and CDR2 is YNNKEL (reference sequence). V lost 3 bases to trimming and J lost 8 bases; unmatched junction nucleotides: 9. The CDR3 coding sequence is TGTGCCAGCAGCCATGCTTTGACAGGGAACGGCTACACCTTC. Its protein product is CASSHALTGNGYTF.

A few counts support this clonotype. This chain connects TRBV5-1 to TRBJ2-4; D may match TRBD1 or TRBD2 (5 bases each). The CDR3 length is 14 residues. Germline V CDR1 and CDR2: SGHRS, YFSETQ. The V and J ends lost 0 bases and 6 bases respectively, with 10 bases between them. The CDR3 here is CASSLGGTGNIQYF. Written as DNA, the CDR3 is TGCGCCAGCAGCTTGGGGGGGACGGGAAACATTCAGTACTTC.

The chain combines TRBV10-3 with TRBJ2-3, with 9 bases lining up with TRBD2. The trim removed 2 bases at V and 9 bases at J, leaving 9 bases unmatched. The CDR3 totals 15 residues. CDR1 is ENHRY and CDR2 is SYGVKD in the germline V gene. The CDR3 is CAISEQAGGWGTQYF. The DNA of the CDR3 is TGTGCCATCAGTGAGCAAGCGGGAGGCTGGGGGACGCAGTATTTT.

The chain is built from TRBV3-1 and TRBJ2-1; TRBD2 aligns across 12 bases. Losses at the gene ends were 6 bases for V and 9 bases for J; bases not matched to a gene: 6. This CDR3 has 14 residues. Germline CDR1 and CDR2: LGHDT and YNNKEL (reference sequence). The CDR3 DNA reads as TGTGCCAGCAGACGGACTAGCGGGAACGTTGAGCAGTTCTTC. Its protein product is CASRRTSGNVEQFF.

This clonotype was counted many times. The V gene is TRBV24-1, the J gene TRBJ2-1; D might be TRBD2 (5 bases). Germline CDR1 and CDR2: KGHDR and SFDVKD. The CDR3 spans 14 residues. V was clipped by 6 bases and J by 6 bases, with 14 bases between them. The CDR3 region is CATSRAGGSNEQFF. The CDR3 DNA reads TGTGCCACCAGTCGGGCCGGAGGTAGCAATGAGCAGTTCTTC.

The chain carries TRBV7-9 and TRBJ2-7; 14 bases are shared with TRBD2. The germline gives CDR1 SEHNR, CDR2 FQNEAQ (reference sequence). This CDR3 comprises 15 residues. V trimming: 5 bases; J trimming: 7 bases; junction bases outside the gene matches: 7. The CDR3 reads CASSASGLAGEEQYF. CDR3 DNA: TGTGCCAGCAGCGCATCGGGACTAGCGGGAGAAGAGCAGTACTTC.

This clonotype appeared many times. The CDR3 DNA reads TGTGCCAGCAGCACCCGGGTTAGGGACGGCGGCTACACCTTC. Its translation is CASSTRVRDGGYTF. This chain uses TRBV7-8 with TRBJ1-2; possible D gene TRBD1, 5 bases. The V and J ends lost 5 bases and 8 bases respectively, with 18 bases between them. CDR1 is SGHVS and CDR2 is FQNEAQ in the germline V gene. The CDR3 spans 14 residues.

Ten or more counts support this clonotype. The chain has TRBV29-1 and TRBJ2-4; D not certain. Germline CDR1 and CDR2: SQVTM and ANQGSEA. The CDR3 length is 13 residues. V was trimmed by 1 base and J by 2 bases, leaving 6 bases between them. CDR3 loop: CSVEGNTKNIQYF. CDR3 sequence (DNA): TGCAGCGTTGAAGGAAATACCAAAAACATTCAGTACTTC.

With respect to this clonotype: One end of the junction varies from germline; a read error may be responsible. This chain joins TRBV12-3 or TRBV12-4 and TRBJ2-1, with D perhaps matching TRBD2 (6 bases). The CDR3 sequence is 11 residues long. For the CDR3, the DNA is TGTGCCAGCACCCCCGGGGGTAGCGTGATGTTC. This encodes CASTPGGSVMF.

With respect to this clonotype: This may stem from a read error, because a much larger clone lies one nucleotide away. The V call is TRBV12-3 or TRBV12-4, the J call TRBJ1-5; D is unclear. This CDR3 spans 15 amino acids. With 3 bases removed from V and 2 bases from J, the gap between germline ends came to 11 bases. In DNA, the CDR3 is TGTGCCAGCAGTTTTCAGTGGGGTGGCAATCAGCCCCAGCATTTT. This sequence encodes CASSFQWGGNQPQHF.

In its sample, this clonotype was seen a few times. This chain connects TRBV4-3 to TRBJ2-1; 8 bases fit TRBD2. The germline V gene has CDR1 LGHNA and CDR2 YSLEER. This CDR3 has 15 amino acids. J lost 7 bases, V lost 0 bases, and 5 bases had no gene match. CDR3 bases: TGCGCCAGCAGCCAAGATCCGGGGGGGCCGAATGAGCAGTTCTTC. Residues: CASSQDPGGPNEQFF.

This clonotype was detected only once. V usage is TRBV5-6 and J usage is TRBJ2-7; no clear D. The germline V gene encodes CDR1 SGHDT and CDR2 YYEEEE. The CDR3 runs 13 residues. The V end lost 3 bases, the J end lost 5 bases, and 12 bases lay between the germline ends. CDR3 loop: CASSSGPHNEQYF. In DNA form, the CDR3 reads TGTGCCAGCAGCTCCGGGCCCCACAACGAGCAGTACTTC.

This clonotype was recorded a few times. V gene TRBV6-2 or TRBV6-3 combines with J gene TRBJ1-2, with D uncertain. The CDR3 is 12 residues long. Trimming stripped 7 bases from V and 8 bases from J, with 14 bases between. The germline gives CDR1 MNHEY, CDR2 SVGEGT. As DNA, the CDR3 is TGTGCCAGCACCAACAGTGTGGGAGGCTACACCTTC. Its translation is CASTNSVGGYTF.

CDR3 coding DNA: TGTGCCAGCAGCCTCCCTGCGGGGGGAGATACGCAGTATTTT. Its translation: CASSLPAGGDTQYF. This chain connects TRBV9 to TRBJ2-3; 8 bases map to TRBD2. Germline V gene data show CDR1 as SGDLS and CDR2 as YYNGEE. The CDR3 length is 14 residues. The V and J ends lost 4 bases and 5 bases, in that order; junction bases with no gene match: 6.

The V and J genes are TRBV12-3 or TRBV12-4 and TRBJ1-1, with D perhaps matching TRBD1 (5 bases). The CDR3 consists of 11 residues. Trimming removed 7 bases at V and 8 bases at J, with 11 bases between. The CDR3 protein is CASTEDREAFF. The CDR3, as DNA: TGTGCCAGCACCGAAGACAGAGAAGCTTTCTTT.

The V gene is TRBV14, the J gene TRBJ2-2; D tentatively reads TRBD1 or TRBD2 (5 bases each). V lost 1 base and J lost 6, with 18 bases in between. The germline CDR1 and CDR2 sequences are SGHDN and FVKESK. This CDR3 comprises 17 residues. CDR3 nucleotide sequence: TGTGCCAGCAGCCAAGCGGTGGGGGAACCATCCGCCGGGGAGCTGTTTTTT. Its protein is CASSQAVGEPSAGELFF.

Here the CDR3 reads CASSVVTGVSYEQYF. Written as DNA, the CDR3 is TGTGCCAGCAGCGTAGTTACAGGGGTAAGCTACGAGCAGTACTTC. J is TRBJ2-7 and V is TRBV9; 7 bases line up with TRBD1. The V segment lost 0 bases and the J segment 3 bases; nucleotides outside the gene matches: 6. Germline V CDR1 and CDR2: SGDLS, YYNGEE. The length of the CDR3 is 15 residues.

Only a few counts were recorded for this clonotype. The rearrangement links TRBV5-4 to TRBJ2-7; a possible D gene is TRBD1 (7 bases). Trimming pared 4 bases from V and 5 bases from J, leaving 19 bases between. This CDR3 is built from 15 residues. Germline V gives CDR1 SGHNT, CDR2 YYREEE (reference sequence). The CDR3 DNA sequence: TGTGCCAGCAGCCCCCGCTTCGGAGGGGGCGACGAGCAGTACTTC. It codes for CASSPRFGGGDEQYF.

This clonotype was picked up a small number of times. The chain couples TRBV20-1 to TRBJ1-4, with D unresolved. Trimming took off 5 bases at V and 0 bases at J, with 10 bases between the two ends. CDR1 and CDR2 (germline): DFQATT, SNEGSKA (reference sequence). There are 14 residues in the CDR3. The DNA of the CDR3 is TGCAGTGCTCGCCTGAGTTCAACTAATGAAAAACTGTTTTTT. It is translated as CSARLSSTNEKLFF.

The rearrangement links TRBV12-3 or TRBV12-4 to TRBJ1-1; D gene unclear. The CDR3 is 13 amino acids. The V and J ends lost 6 bases and 4 bases respectively, with 12 bases between them. The CDR3 DNA reads TGTGCCAGCAGGACAATTGCGGGCACTGAAGCTTTCTTT. Translation gives CASRTIAGTEAFF.

As to this clonotype: The junction differs from germline at one of its ends, possibly a read error. This chain uses TRBV29-1 with TRBJ1-3, with D uncertain. The CDR3 totals 14 residues. Germline V CDR1 and CDR2: SQVTM, ANQGSEA. CDR3 residues: CGVALQESGNTIYF. CDR3 coding DNA: TGCGGCGTTGCTCTTCAGGAGTCTGGAAACACCATATATTTT.

This clonotype was seen a few times. V gene TRBV10-3 combines with J gene TRBJ1-4; no clear D gene. Germline assignment: CDR1 ENHRY and CDR2 SYGVKD. The CDR3 covers 15 residues. V was clipped by 0 bases and J by 7 bases, with 12 bases between them. The CDR3 coding sequence is TGTGCCATCAGTGAGTCGAGCACGGTTAGTGAAAAACTGTTTTTT. As protein: CAISESSTVSEKLFF.

The chain recombines TRBV20-1 with TRBJ2-2, with TRBD1 as a possible D gene (6 bases). The ends were cut back, 1 base at V and 6 bases at J, with 15 bases in the middle. Germline V gene lookup returns CDR1 DFQATT and CDR2 SNEGSKA (reference sequence). CDR3 size: 15 residues. CDR3 residues: CSARVRTVEAGELFF. The CDR3, as DNA: TGCAGTGCTAGAGTTCGGACAGTTGAGGCCGGGGAGCTGTTTTTT.

This clonotype was seen a few times. The V call is TRBV4-3, the J call TRBJ2-2; 12 bases are shared with TRBD2. V lost 0 bases to trimming and J lost 5 bases; unmatched junction nucleotides: 13. The CDR3 length is 20 residues. CDR1 is LGHNA and CDR2 is YSLEER in the germline V gene. The CDR3 protein is CASSQESPLAGGPGTGELFF. The CDR3 DNA reads TGCGCCAGCAGCCAAGAAAGTCCCCTAGCGGGAGGGCCTGGGACCGGGGAGCTGTTTTTT.